A single TCR beta chain is shown here with its context. This clonotype was picked up a small number of times. The antigen it binds to is not known. No base quality information exists; no much larger clone differs at one position. This entry belongs to a study of T-cell memory formation after mild COVID-19 (dated by TCRdb to the early 2020s). Looking at the study overall: TCR sequence clusters from the two donors were found to be largely donor specific. In a couple of donors, T-cell clones that expanded and contracted after mild COVID-19 were tracked by sequencing TCRalpha and TCRbeta repertoires over time. The cohort was made up of two young adult volunteers, one female and one male, who were previously healthy.

TCRdb names Illumina NovaSeq 6000 as the instrument used. Using 5'RACE with constant-segment primers, TCRalpha and TCRbeta cDNA libraries were constructed, with sample barcodes and unique molecular identifiers added in the process. RNA was extracted from every sample with Trizol reagent. The libraries were amplified in two PCR steps, and the second step added a second sample barcode and Illumina TruSeq adapters. The libraries were sequenced on an Illumina NovaSeq using 2 x 150 bp paired-end reads. The original pipeline was this. With migec v1.2.7, reads were demultiplexed and then collapsed into UMI-guided consensus sequences. Using mixcr v2.1.11, UMI consensuses were aligned to TRA and TRB V and J templates and then assembled into clonotypes. A clonotype was counted as expanded or contracted only when both edgeR and NoisET called the clonotype significant, with the noise models trained on biological replicates. For edgeR calls, the cutoffs were a false discovery rate-adjusted p below 0.01 and a log2 fold-change threshold of 1. As an exploratory analysis of dynamics, PCA with hierarchical clustering was applied to max-normalized trajectories of the 1000 most abundant clonotypes. The CD4 or CD8 phenotype of responding clones was assigned using the separately sequenced CD4+ and CD8+ repertoires. The public sequencing data were trimmed at Q25 with fastp and processed into clonotypes with MiXCR by TCRdb, which kept only in-frame beta chains. Entries are consolidated by CDR3 protein sequence, retaining the most common genes and DNA. TCRdb, rather than the study authors, made the V and J calls. The sample data list roughly 550,000 distinct CDR3 sequences, and 20% of these were observed just once. The ten largest make up 12% of the sample.

The V end loses 6 bases and the J end loses 1 base, and a stretch of 15 bases separates them. The CDR3 runs 16 residues from the cysteine to the phenylalanine. The DNA shown is the 48-base CDR3, in frame from base 1. What the authors observed across the whole study: Only a couple of mild cases were covered in the study, and larger cohorts including severe cases with pre-infection samples were considered necessary. SARS-CoV-2 specificity was not confirmed for the second-wave clones peaking on day 37. Contracting CD4+ clones turned up mainly in the CM and EM memory subsets, whereas EMRA was where CD8+ clones were enriched. Some responding clones were found in pre-infection memory, which suggests that pre-existing cross-reactive memory T cells took part in the SARS-CoV-2 response. Clones that contracted from day 15 to 85 showed balanced CD4/CD8 phenotypes, whereas a second wave of clones that expanded from day 15 to 37 leaned towards CD4+.

Ficoll-Paque density gradient centrifugation was used to isolate PBMCs. This chain is built from TRBV12-3 or TRBV12-4 and TRBJ2-2; a confident D gene designation cannot be given. The sample taken for sequencing was PBMCs or a T cell subset sorted from them (not recorded which). The source is an adult woman who had mild COVID-19 (a few samples of this study predate the infection). The sample titles of this study are shuffled in the database, so cell type and time point are left out; the donor was told from shared clones. The CDR3 protein sequence reads: CASSPTAAMNTGELFF. The DNA sequence is TGTGCCAGCAGCCCCACGGCCGCAATGAACACCGGGGAGCTGTTTTTT.